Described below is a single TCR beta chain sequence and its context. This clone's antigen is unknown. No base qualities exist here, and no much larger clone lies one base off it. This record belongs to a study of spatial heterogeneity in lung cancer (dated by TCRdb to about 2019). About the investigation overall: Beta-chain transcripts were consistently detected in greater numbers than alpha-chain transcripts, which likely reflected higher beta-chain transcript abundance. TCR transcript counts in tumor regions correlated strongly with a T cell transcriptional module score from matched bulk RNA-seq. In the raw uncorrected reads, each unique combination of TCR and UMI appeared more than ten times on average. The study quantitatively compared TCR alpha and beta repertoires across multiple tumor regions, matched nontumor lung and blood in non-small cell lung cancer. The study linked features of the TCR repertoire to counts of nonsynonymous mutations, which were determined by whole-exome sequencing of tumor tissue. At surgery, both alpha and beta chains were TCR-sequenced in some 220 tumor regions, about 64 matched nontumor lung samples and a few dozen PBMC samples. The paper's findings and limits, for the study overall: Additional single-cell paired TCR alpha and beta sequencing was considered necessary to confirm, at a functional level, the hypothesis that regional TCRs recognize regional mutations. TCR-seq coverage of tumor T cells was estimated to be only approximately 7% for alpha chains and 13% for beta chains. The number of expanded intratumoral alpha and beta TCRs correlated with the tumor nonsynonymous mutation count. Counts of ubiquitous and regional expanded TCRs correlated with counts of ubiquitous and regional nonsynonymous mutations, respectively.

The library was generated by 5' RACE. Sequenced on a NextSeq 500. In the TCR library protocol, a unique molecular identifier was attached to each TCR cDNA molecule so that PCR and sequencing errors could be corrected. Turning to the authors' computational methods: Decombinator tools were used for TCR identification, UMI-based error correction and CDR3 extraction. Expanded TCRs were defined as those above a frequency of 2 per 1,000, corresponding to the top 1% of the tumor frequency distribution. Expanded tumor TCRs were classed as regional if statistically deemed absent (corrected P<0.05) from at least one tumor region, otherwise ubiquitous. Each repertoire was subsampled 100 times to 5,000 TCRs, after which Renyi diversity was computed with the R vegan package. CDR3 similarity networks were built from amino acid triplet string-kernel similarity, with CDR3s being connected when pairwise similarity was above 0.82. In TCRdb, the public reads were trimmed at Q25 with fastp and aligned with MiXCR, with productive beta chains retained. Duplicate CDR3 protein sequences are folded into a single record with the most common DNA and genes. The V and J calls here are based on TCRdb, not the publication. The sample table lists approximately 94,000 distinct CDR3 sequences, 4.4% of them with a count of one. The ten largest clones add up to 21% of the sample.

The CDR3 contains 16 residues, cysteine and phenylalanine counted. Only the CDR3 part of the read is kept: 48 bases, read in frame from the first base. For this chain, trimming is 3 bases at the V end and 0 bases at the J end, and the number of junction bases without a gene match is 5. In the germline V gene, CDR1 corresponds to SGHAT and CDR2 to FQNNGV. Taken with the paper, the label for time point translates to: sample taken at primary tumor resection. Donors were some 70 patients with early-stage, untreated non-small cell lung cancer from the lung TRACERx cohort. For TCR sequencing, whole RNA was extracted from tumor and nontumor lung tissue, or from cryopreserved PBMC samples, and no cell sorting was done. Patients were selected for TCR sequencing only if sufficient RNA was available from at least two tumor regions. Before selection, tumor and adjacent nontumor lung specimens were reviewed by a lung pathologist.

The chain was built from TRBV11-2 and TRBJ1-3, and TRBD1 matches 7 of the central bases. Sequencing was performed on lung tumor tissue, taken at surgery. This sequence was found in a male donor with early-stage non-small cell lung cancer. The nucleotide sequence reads TGTGCCAGCAGCTTCGACAGGGCTAACTCTGGAAACACCATATATTTT. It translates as CASSFDRANSGNTIYF.